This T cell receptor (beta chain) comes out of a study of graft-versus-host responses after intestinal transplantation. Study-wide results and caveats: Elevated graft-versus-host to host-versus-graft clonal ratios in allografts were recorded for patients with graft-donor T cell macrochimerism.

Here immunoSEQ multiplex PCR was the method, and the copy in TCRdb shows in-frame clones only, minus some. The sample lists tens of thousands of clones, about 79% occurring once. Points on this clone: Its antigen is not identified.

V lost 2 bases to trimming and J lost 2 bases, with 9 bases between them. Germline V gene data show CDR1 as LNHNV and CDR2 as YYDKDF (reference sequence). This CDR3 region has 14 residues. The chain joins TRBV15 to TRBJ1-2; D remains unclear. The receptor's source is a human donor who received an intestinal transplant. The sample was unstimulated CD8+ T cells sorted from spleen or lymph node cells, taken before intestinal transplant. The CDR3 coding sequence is TGTGCCACCAGCAGACGGGATGAAAACTATGGCTACACCTTC. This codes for CATSRRDENYGYTF.